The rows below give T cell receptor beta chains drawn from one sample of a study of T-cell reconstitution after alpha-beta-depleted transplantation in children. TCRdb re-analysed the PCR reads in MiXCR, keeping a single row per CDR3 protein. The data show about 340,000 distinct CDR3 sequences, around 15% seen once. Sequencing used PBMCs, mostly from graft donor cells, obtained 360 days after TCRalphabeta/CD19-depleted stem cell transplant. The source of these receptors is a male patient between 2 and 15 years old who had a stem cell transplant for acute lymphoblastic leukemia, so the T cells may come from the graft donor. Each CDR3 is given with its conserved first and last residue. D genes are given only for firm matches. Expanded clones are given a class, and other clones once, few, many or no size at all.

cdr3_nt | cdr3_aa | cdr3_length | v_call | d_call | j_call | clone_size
TGTGCCAGCAGCTTGGAGTCGATCTCCTACGAGCAGTACTTC | CASSLESISYEQYF | 14 | TRBV5-6 | - | TRBJ2-7 | -
TGCAGCGTTGAAGATTGGCCAGGACAGGGTGTATCTATGAACACTGAAGCTTTCTTT | CSVEDWPGQGVSMNTEAFF | 19 | TRBV29-1 | TRBD1 | TRBJ1-1 | many
TGTGCCAGCAGTTCCCGTACAGTTTACACCGGGGAGCTGTTTTTT | CASSSRTVYTGELFF | 15 | TRBV28 | - | TRBJ2-2 | few
TGCAGTGCTCCCGGGTTCCTCTCCTACGAGCAGTACTTC | CSAPGFLSYEQYF | 13 | TRBV20-1 | - | TRBJ2-7 | -
TGTGCCAGCAGCTTATCGACGGTACCTGGCACAGATACGCAGTATTTT | CASSLSTVPGTDTQYF | 16 | TRBV7-3 | - | TRBJ2-3 | few
TGCGCCAGCAGCTTCGGGGTTTCGACCTACGAGCAGTACTTC | CASSFGVSTYEQYF | 14 | TRBV5-1 | - | TRBJ2-7 | few
TGTGCCAGTAAGAGGTTTTCGGGCCAGACAGGGTACTACAATGAGCAGTTCTTC | CASKRFSGQTGYYNEQFF | 18 | TRBV19 | TRBD1 | TRBJ2-1 | -
TGTGCCAGCAGTTTAAGTGGGGGACAGTTGGCACACTTT | CASSLSGGQLAHF | 13 | TRBV12-3/TRBV12-4 | TRBD1 | TRBJ1-6 | -
TGTGCCAGCAGTCGGGCGGGCCCTGATCTGAACACTGAAGCTTTCTTT | CASSRAGPDLNTEAFF | 16 | TRBV6-2/TRBV6-3 | - | TRBJ1-1 | -
TGCAGTGCTAGACCGGGACAGGGGCCCTACGAGCAGTACTTC | CSARPGQGPYEQYF | 14 | TRBV20-1 | TRBD1 | TRBJ2-7 | -
TGTGCCAGCACCTCAGTGAACACCGGGGAGCTGTTTTTT | CASTSVNTGELFF | 13 | TRBV6-2/TRBV6-3 | - | TRBJ2-2 | -
TGTGCCAGCAGCTTAGCGGTTGTCTATGGCTACACCTTC | CASSLAVVYGYTF | 13 | TRBV7-9 | - | TRBJ1-2 | -
TGTGCCAGCAGCTTAGGACTGAACTACGAGCAGTACTTC | CASSLGLNYEQYF | 13 | TRBV27 | - | TRBJ2-7 | many